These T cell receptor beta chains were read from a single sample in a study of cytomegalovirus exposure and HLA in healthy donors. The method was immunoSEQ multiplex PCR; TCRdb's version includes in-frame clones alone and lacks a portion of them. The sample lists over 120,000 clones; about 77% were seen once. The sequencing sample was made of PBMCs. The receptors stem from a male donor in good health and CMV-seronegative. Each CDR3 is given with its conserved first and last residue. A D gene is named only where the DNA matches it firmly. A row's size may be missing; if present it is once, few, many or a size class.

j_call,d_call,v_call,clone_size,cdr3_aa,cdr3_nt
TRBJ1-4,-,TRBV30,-,CAWSVVGGDEKLFF,TGTGCCTGGAGTGTAGTGGGGGGGGATGAAAAACTGTTTTTT
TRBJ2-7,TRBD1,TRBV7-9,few,CASRNHPGQGREQYF,TGTGCCAGCAGAAATCATCCGGGACAGGGGCGCGAGCAGTACTTC
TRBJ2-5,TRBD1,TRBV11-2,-,CASSSADRGETQYF,TGTGCCAGCAGCTCGGCCGACAGGGGGGAGACCCAGTACTTC
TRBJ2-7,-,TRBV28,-,CASSPDNLEQYF,TGTGCCAGCAGTCCGGACAATCTCGAGCAGTACTTC
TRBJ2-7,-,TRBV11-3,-,CASSLDTGSSSNEQYF,TGTGCCAGCAGCTTAGATACCGGGAGTTCCTCTAACGAGCAGTACTTC
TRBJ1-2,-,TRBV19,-,CASSHVREGYGYTF,TGTGCCAGTAGCCATGTCAGGGAGGGCTATGGCTACACCTTC
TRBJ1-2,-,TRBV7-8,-,CASSLGPLRGRLYGYTF,TGTGCCAGCAGCTTAGGACCCCTTAGGGGAAGACTCTATGGCTACACCTTC
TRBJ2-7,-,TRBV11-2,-,CASSLTLTVARSSYEQYF,TGTGCCAGCAGCTTAACTCTTACGGTAGCGAGGAGCTCCTACGAGCAGTACTTC
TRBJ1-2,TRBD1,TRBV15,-,CATSSSGQAGYGYTF,TGTGCCACCAGCTCAAGTGGACAGGCCGGCTATGGCTACACCTTC
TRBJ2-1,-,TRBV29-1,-,CSVPKRPNNEQFF,TGCAGCGTCCCCAAGCGCCCAAACAATGAGCAGTTCTTC
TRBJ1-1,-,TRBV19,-,CATFPPGPGVKKAFF,TGTGCCACCTTCCCTCCGGGGCCGGGGGTAAAGAAAGCTTTCTTT
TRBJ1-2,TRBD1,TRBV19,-,CASSQTGRDYGYTF,TGTGCCAGTAGTCAGACAGGGCGGGACTATGGCTACACCTTC
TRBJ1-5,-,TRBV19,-,CASSMGSGFDQPQHF,TGTGCCAGTAGTATGGGGTCAGGGTTTGATCAGCCCCAGCATTTT
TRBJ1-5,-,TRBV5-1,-,CASSAGLSNQPQHF,TGCGCCAGCAGCGCGGGACTCAGCAATCAGCCCCAGCATTTT
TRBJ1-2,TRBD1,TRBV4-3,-,CASSQGTGNGYTF,TGCGCCAGCAGCCAAGGGACAGGGAATGGCTACACCTTC
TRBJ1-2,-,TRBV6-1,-,CASSEGSYGYTF,TGTGCCAGCAGTGAAGGGAGCTATGGCTACACCTTC
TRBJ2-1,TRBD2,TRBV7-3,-,CASSSAPYSSGSSYNEQFF,TGTGCCAGCAGCTCCGCGCCGTATTCTAGCGGCAGCTCCTACAATGAGCAGTTCTTC
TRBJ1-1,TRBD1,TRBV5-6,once,CASSEGQGFTEAFF,TGTGCCAGCAGCGAAGGACAGGGCTTCACTGAAGCTTTCTTT
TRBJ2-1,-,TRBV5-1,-,CASSLVDNSYNEQFF,TGCGCCAGCAGCTTGGTGGACAACTCCTACAATGAGCAGTTCTTC
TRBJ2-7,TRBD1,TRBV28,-,CASSPPGTVGYEQYF,TGTGCCAGCAGTCCTCCCGGGACAGTAGGCTACGAGCAGTACTTC
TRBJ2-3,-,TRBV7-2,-,CASSSIQYTQYF,TGTGCCAGCAGCTCCATCCAGTATACGCAGTATTTT
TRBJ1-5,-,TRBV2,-,CASSYGQNQPQHF,TGTGCCAGCAGCTACGGACAGAATCAGCCCCAGCATTTT
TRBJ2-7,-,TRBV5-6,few,CAKSGESYEQYF,TGTGCCAAGTCCGGGGAGTCCTACGAGCAGTACTTC
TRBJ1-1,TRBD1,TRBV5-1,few,CASTGTGAYGSEDEAFF,TGCGCCAGCACCGGGACAGGGGCTTACGGTTCGGAAGATGAAGCTTTCTTT
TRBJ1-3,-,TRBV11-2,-,CASSLLRVSGNTIYF,TGTGCCAGCAGCCTCCTCAGGGTCTCTGGAAACACCATATATTTT
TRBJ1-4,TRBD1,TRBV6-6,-,CASSYGTVTNEKLFF,TGTGCCAGCAGTTACGGGACAGTCACGAATGAAAAACTGTTTTTT
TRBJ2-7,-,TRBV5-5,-,CASSYRDSYEQYF,TGTGCCAGCAGCTACAGGGACTCCTACGAGCAGTACTTC
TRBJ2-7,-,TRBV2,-,CASMWQNSYEQYF,TGTGCCAGCATGTGGCAGAACTCCTACGAGCAGTACTTC
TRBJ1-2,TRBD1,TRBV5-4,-,CASRDSEPLYGYTF,TGTGCCAGCCGGGACAGCGAGCCCCTCTATGGCTACACCTTC